Presented here are 19 T cell receptor beta chains from one specimen sequenced in a study of blood T cells in healthy people across ages. It was with a sample-barcoded 5' primer and a J-beta primer mix that a second PCR of about 6 to 12 cycles was run. TCRdb called the 5' RACE reads again in MiXCR, with one record for every CDR3 protein. The sample has about 560,000 distinct CDR3 sequences; roughly a quarter are singletons. The sample also formed part of further work on T cells of mothers and their children.

Input material: blood. Receptor source: a boy between 2 and 10 years old in good health.

This clonotype has just a few counts. CDR3 coding DNA: TGTGCCAGCAGCCCCCCGTTGGGGGAAAATGAAAAACTGTTTTTT. Its protein product is CASSPPLGENEKLFF. The rearrangement joins TRBV7-9 to TRBJ1-4; the D gene is possibly TRBD1 (5 bases). Per the germline V gene, CDR1 is SEHNR and CDR2 is FQNEAQ (reference sequence). This CDR3 is 15 amino acids long. V shed 5 bases and J shed 5 bases, with 15 bases lying between them. The variable domain in full, completed from reference TRBV7-9 and TRBJ1-4, reads DTGVSQNPRHKITKRGQNVTFRCDPISEHNRLYWYRQTLGQGPEFLTYFQNEAQLEKSRLLSDRFSAERPKGSFSTLEIQRTEQGDSAMYLCASSPPLGENEKLFFGSGTQLSVL.

This chain joins TRBV5-1 and TRBJ2-2, with TRBD2 identical over 8 bases. The ends lost 0 bases at V and 4 bases at J; junction bases unmatched: 2. The CDR3 spans 15 residues. The germline V gene has CDR1 SGHRS and CDR2 YFSETQ. The CDR3 DNA reads TGCGCCAGCAGCTTGGGGACTAGCTCCACCGGGGAGCTGTTTTTT. Protein: CASSLGTSSTGELFF.

The rearrangement links TRBV10-3 to TRBJ2-1, with 9 bases that match TRBD2. Trimming cost V 2 bases and J 9 bases; bases outside gene matches: 8. The CDR3 is 15 residues long. Germline CDR1 ENHRY, CDR2 SYGVKD. CDR3 protein: CAISEVPSGDGEQFF. The CDR3 DNA sequence: TGTGCCATCAGTGAGGTTCCTAGCGGGGACGGTGAGCAGTTCTTC.

The V gene is TRBV20-1, the J gene TRBJ2-5; maybe TRBD1 (5 bases). Gene TRBJ2-1 matches the end of the DNA better, so the J call may be wrong. CDR1 and CDR2 from the germline V gene are DFQATT and SNEGSKA (reference sequence). The CDR3 consists of 12 residues. The CDR3 bases are TGCAGTGCTAGCGGCCAGGGCAATGAGCAGTTCTTC. It specifies CSASGQGNEQFF.

This clonotype came up a few times. The chain recombines TRBV10-3 with TRBJ2-3; D is unresolved. Trimming removed 6 bases from V and 2 bases from J, with 12 bases in between. The CDR3 runs 14 residues. CDR1 is ENHRY and CDR2 is SYGVKD in the germline V gene. The CDR3 protein is CAIRRHSLTDTQYF. CDR3 DNA: TGTGCCATCAGGAGACACTCACTCACAGATACGCAGTATTTT.

The rearrangement joins TRBV7-9 to TRBJ2-7; TRBD1 agrees at 8 bases. CDR1 is SEHNR, CDR2 FQNEAQ, per germline (reference sequence). With 0 bases clipped from V and 4 bases from J, the junction kept 2 bases outside the gene matches. The CDR3 has 14 amino acids. The CDR3 sequence is CASSLADRAYEQYF. DNA of the CDR3: TGTGCCAGCAGCTTAGCGGACAGGGCGTACGAGCAGTACTTC.

Here the CDR3 reads CASSLVTTGGYSNQPQHF. CDR3 in DNA: TGTGCCAGCAGCTTAGTCACCACCGGGGGCTATAGCAATCAGCCCCAGCATTTT. The chain recombines TRBV7-9 with TRBJ1-5; perhaps TRBD1 as D (6 bases). V lost 1 base, J lost 0 bases, and 16 bases lay in between. Germline V CDR1 and CDR2: SEHNR, FQNEAQ (reference sequence). The CDR3 totals 18 residues.

The chain employs TRBV5-4 and TRBJ2-5; D call uncertain. Germline-derived CDR1 and CDR2 are SGHNT and YYREEE (reference sequence). V was pared by 0 bases and J by 0 bases, with 9 bases between. The CDR3 has 15 residues. The DNA of the CDR3 is TGTGCCAGCAGCTTGGGGCAGCCTTACCAAGAGACCCAGTACTTC. Translation gives CASSLGQPYQETQYF.

The chain couples TRBV5-5 to TRBJ2-5, with TRBD1 matching 7 bases. TRBJ2-7 explains the end of the DNA better; the J call may be wrong. This CDR3 spans 14 amino acids. The germline V gene encodes CDR1 SGHKS and CDR2 YYEKEE (reference sequence). CDR3 DNA: TGTGCCAGCAGCTACAACAGGGGCGCCTACGAGCAGTACTTC. It specifies CASSYNRGAYEQYF.

The genes are TRBV7-9 and TRBJ2-1; 7 bases agree with TRBD2. J gave up 6 bases and V 4 bases, and 15 bases lay outside the gene matches. Germline assignment: CDR1 SEHNR and CDR2 FQNEAQ (reference sequence). This CDR3 spans 17 amino acids. CDR3 sequence (DNA): TGTGCCAGCAGCTCCTCCCTCGGGCGGGAGCTGCTCAATGAGCAGTTCTTC. Protein sequence: CASSSSLGRELLNEQFF.

In its sample, this clonotype was seen a few times. This chain joins TRBV29-1 and TRBJ2-2; no clear D. The CDR3 runs 11 residues. The V gene's germline CDR1 is SQVTM and CDR2 ANQGSEA. The V gene lost 2 bases and the J gene lost 9 bases, with 7 bases spanning the gap. Here the CDR3 reads CSVELARELFF. The DNA for the CDR3 is TGCAGCGTTGAATTGGCAAGGGAGCTGTTTTTT.

This chain connects TRBV3-1 to TRBJ1-2; possibly TRBD1 for D (5 bases). The CDR3 runs 14 residues. Germline loops: CDR1 LGHDT, CDR2 YNNKEL (reference sequence). Trimming left V 4 bases short and J 1 base short, with 10 bases between. This chain's CDR3 is CASSLGTYNYGYTF. In DNA form, the CDR3 reads TGTGCCAGCAGCCTCGGGACGTATAACTATGGCTACACCTTC. Looking up the rest from reference TRBV3-1 and TRBJ1-2 gives the full variable domain: DTAVSQTPKYLVTQMGNDKSIKCEQNLGHDTMYWYKQDSKKFLKIMFSYNNKELIINETVPNRFSPKSPDKAHLNLHINSLELGDSAVYFCASSLGTYNYGYTFGSGTRLTVV.

This clonotype showed up just a few times. This sequence joins TRBV29-1 and TRBJ1-1; D call uncertain. Trimming shortened V by 1 base and J by 5 bases, and 14 bases separated the two germline ends. CDR3 length: 14 residues. Germline V gene data show CDR1 as SQVTM and CDR2 as ANQGSEA. CDR3 in amino acids: CSVEVRGVGTEAFF. For the CDR3, the DNA is TGCAGCGTTGAAGTTCGGGGAGTTGGGACTGAAGCTTTCTTT.

The chain links TRBV5-1 to TRBJ2-2; 9 bases are a match to TRBD1. The germline gives CDR1 SGHRS, CDR2 YFSETQ. The CDR3 has 15 amino acids. V lost 7 bases and J lost 1; bases outside the gene matches: 5. The CDR3 DNA reads TGCGCCAGCGAACCGGGACAGGGGAACACCGGGGAGCTGTTTTTT. It encodes CASEPGQGNTGELFF. The full variable domain, completed using reference TRBV5-1 and TRBJ2-2, is KAGVTQTPRYLIKTRGQQVTLSCSPISGHRSVSWYQQTPGQGLQFLFEYFSETQRNKGNFPGRFSGRQFSNSRSEMNVSTLELGDSALYLCASEPGQGNTGELFFGEGSRLTVL.

V and J are TRBV11-2 and TRBJ1-2; a weak D match, TRBD1 (5 bases). The ends were cut back, 5 bases at V and 4 bases at J, with 20 bases in the middle. Germline V gene sequence: CDR1 SGHAT, CDR2 FQNNGV. This CDR3 region has 16 residues. Written as DNA, the CDR3 is TGTGCCAGCAGCCCCCGCGGCGGAGGGGCGGGCTATGGCTACACCTTC. Translated, it gives CASSPRGGGAGYGYTF.

The V gene is TRBV7-7, the J gene TRBJ2-2; TRBD2 might be the D (6 bases). CDR1 SSHAT and CDR2 FNYEAQ come from the germline V gene (reference sequence). CDR3 size: 13 residues. DNA for the CDR3: TGTACTAGCAGCCCGCTAAACACCGGGGAGCTGTTTTTT. Translation gives CTSSPLNTGELFF. Looking up the rest from reference TRBV7-7 and TRBJ2-2 gives the full variable domain: GAGVSQSPRYKVTKRGQDVTLRCDPISSHATLYWYQQALGQGPEFLTYFNYEAQPDKSGLPSDRFSAERPEGSISTLTIQRTEQRDSAMYRCTSSPLNTGELFFGEGSRLTVL.

This clonotype was picked up a small number of times. This chain links TRBV20-1 with TRBJ2-3, with D possibly matching TRBD2 (6 bases). The V gene's germline CDR1 is DFQATT and CDR2 SNEGSKA (reference sequence). This CDR3 is 14 amino acids long. V was trimmed by 4 bases and J by 2 bases, leaving 13 bases between them. In nucleotides, the CDR3 is TGCAGTGCTACCTCCAGCGGGCCCACAGATACGCAGTATTTT. Its protein product is CSATSSGPTDTQYF.

This clonotype showed up just a few times. V usage is TRBV4-1 and J usage is TRBJ1-2; D possibly corresponds to TRBD1 (6 bases). Germline CDR1 is MGHRA and CDR2 is YSYEKL. This CDR3 is built from 14 residues. Trimming shortened V by 4 bases and J by 8 bases, and 17 bases separated the two germline ends. The CDR3 DNA follows: TGCGCCAGCAGCCTTGACAGGATAGGATACGGCTACACCTTC. Translating it yields CASSLDRIGYGYTF.

The rearrangement joins TRBV7-2 to TRBJ2-5; tentatively, D is TRBD2 (5 bases). The CDR3 is 15 amino acids. CDR1 is SGHTA and CDR2 is FQGNSA in the germline V gene. The ends were cut back, 1 base at V and 3 bases at J, with 12 bases in the middle. CDR3 in amino acids: CASSLGDYKKETQYF. The CDR3 nucleotides read TGTGCCAGCAGCTTAGGTGACTACAAAAAAGAGACCCAGTACTTC.